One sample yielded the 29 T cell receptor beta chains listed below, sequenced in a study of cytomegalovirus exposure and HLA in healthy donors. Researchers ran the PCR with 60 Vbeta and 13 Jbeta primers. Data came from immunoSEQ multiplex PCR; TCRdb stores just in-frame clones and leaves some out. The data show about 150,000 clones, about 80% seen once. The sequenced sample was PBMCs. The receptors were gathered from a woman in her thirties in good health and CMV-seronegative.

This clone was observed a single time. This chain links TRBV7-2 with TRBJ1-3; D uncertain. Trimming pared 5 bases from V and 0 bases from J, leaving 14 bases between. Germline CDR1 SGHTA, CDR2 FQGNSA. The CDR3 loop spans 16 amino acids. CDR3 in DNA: TGTGCCAGCAGCCCCTCGGGTGGAATCTCTGGAAACACCATATATTTT. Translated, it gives CASSPSGGISGNTIYF. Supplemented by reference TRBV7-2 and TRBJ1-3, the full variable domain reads GAGVSQSPSNKVTEKGKDVELRCDPISGHTALYWYRQSLGQGLEFLIYFQGNSAPDKSGLPSDRFSAERTGGSVSTLTIQRTQQEDSAVYLCASSPSGGISGNTIYFGEGSWLTVV.

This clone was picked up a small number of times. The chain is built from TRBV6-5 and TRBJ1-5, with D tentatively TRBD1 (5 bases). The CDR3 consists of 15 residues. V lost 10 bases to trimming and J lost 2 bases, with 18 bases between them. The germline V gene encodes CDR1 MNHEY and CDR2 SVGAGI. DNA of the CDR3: TGTGCCACCCGGGGGTCCGGAGCCGGCAATCAGCCCCAGCATTTT. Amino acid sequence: CATRGSGAGNQPQHF.

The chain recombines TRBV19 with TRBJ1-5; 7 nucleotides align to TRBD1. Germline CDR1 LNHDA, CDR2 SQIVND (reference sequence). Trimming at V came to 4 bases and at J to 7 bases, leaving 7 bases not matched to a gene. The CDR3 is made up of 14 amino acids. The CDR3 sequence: CASSTTGKAQPQHF. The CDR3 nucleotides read TGTGCCAGTAGTACGACAGGGAAAGCCCAGCCCCAGCATTTT.

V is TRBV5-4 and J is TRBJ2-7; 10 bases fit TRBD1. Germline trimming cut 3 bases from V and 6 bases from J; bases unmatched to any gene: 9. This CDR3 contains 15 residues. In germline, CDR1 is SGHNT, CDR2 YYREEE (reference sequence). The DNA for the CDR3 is TGTGCCAGCAGCTCGCCGGGACAGGGGAACTCCGAGCAGTACTTC. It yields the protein CASSSPGQGNSEQYF.

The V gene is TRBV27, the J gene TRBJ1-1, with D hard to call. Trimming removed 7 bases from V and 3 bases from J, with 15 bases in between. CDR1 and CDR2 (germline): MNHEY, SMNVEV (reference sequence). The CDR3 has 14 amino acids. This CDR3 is CASKDGRAHTEAFF. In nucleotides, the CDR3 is TGTGCCAGCAAGGATGGAAGAGCGCACACTGAAGCTTTCTTT.

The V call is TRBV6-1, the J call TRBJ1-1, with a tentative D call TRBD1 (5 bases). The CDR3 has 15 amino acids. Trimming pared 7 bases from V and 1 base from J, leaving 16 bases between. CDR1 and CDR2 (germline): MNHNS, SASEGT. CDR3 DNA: TGTGCCAGCACCCCAGGCGGGGGTGGGAACACTGAAGCTTTCTTT. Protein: CASTPGGGGNTEAFF.

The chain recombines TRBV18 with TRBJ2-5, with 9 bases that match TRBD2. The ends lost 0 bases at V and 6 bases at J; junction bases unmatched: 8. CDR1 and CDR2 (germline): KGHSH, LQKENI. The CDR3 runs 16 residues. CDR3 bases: TGTGCCAGCTCACCACCGGTGCTAGCGGGGATACAGACCCAGTACTTC. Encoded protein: CASSPPVLAGIQTQYF.

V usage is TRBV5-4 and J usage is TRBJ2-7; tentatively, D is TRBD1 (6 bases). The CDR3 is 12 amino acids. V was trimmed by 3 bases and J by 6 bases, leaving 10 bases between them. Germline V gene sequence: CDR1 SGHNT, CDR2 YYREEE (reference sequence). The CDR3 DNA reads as TGTGCCAGCAGCTCAAACAGGGCCGAGCAGTACTTC. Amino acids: CASSSNRAEQYF.

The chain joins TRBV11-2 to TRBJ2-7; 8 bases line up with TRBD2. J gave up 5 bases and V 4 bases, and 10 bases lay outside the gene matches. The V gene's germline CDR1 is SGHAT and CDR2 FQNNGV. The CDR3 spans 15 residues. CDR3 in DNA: TGTGCCAGCAGCTCGGGGGGGGGTTTTCGTCACGAGCAGTACTTC. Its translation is CASSSGGGFRHEQYF.

This chain's CDR3 is CASTESRVNQPQHF. Here the CDR3 DNA reads TGTGCCAGCACCGAAAGCAGGGTCAATCAGCCCCAGCATTTT. V and J are TRBV6-5 and TRBJ1-5, with D possibly matching TRBD1 (5 bases). CDR3 length equals 14 residues. Looked up from germline, CDR1 is MNHEY and CDR2 is SVGAGI. V lost 7 bases and J lost 3, with 13 bases in between.

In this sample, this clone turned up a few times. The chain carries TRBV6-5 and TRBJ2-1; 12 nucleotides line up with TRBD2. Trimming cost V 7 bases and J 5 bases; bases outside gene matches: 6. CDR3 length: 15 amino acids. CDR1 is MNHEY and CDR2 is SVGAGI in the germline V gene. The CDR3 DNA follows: TGTGCCAGCATCCCCCTAGCGGGGGGGAACAATGAGCAGTTCTTC. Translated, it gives CASIPLAGGNNEQFF.

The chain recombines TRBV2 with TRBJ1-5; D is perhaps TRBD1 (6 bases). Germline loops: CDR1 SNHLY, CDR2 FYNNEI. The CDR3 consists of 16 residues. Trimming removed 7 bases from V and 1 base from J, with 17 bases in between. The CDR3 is CASIPGGRGSNQPQHF. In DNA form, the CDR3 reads TGTGCCAGCATCCCTGGGGGCAGGGGAAGCAATCAGCCCCAGCATTTT. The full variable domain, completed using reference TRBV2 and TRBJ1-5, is EPEVTQTPSHQVTQMGQEVILRCVPISNHLYFYWYRQILGQKVEFLVSFYNNEISEKSEIFDDQFSVERPDGSNFTLKIRSTKLEDSAMYFCASIPGGRGSNQPQHFGDGTRLSIL.

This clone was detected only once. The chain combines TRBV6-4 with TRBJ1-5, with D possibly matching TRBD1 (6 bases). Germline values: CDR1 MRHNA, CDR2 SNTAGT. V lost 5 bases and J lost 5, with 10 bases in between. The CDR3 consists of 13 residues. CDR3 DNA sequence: TGTGCCAGCAGTTACAGGGAAGATCAGCCCCAGCATTTT. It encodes CASSYREDQPQHF.

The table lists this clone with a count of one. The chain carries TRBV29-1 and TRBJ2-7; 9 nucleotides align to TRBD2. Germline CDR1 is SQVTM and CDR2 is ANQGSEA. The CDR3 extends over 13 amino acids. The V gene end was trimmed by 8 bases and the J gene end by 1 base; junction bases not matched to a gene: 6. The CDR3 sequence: CSMSSGSSYEQYF. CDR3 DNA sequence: TGCAGCATGAGTAGCGGGAGTTCCTACGAGCAGTACTTC.

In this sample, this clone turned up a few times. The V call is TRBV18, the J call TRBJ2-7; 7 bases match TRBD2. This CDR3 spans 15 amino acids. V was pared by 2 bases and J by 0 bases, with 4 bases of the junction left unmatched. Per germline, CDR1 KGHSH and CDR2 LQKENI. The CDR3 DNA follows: TGTGCCAGCTCACCATCGAGCGGGGCCTCCTACGAGCAGTACTTC. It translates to CASSPSSGASYEQYF.

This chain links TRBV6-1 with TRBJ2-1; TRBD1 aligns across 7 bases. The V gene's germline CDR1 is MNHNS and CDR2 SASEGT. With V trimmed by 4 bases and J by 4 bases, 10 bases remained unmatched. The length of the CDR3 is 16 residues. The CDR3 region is CASSVDPGQTYNEQFF. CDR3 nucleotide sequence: TGTGCCAGCAGTGTAGATCCGGGACAGACATACAATGAGCAGTTCTTC.

CDR3 amino acids: CASDNQETQYF. In DNA form, the CDR3 reads TGTGCCAGCGACAACCAAGAGACCCAGTACTTC. The chain couples TRBV25-1 to TRBJ2-5; D call uncertain. Germline lookup yields CDR1 MGHDK and CDR2 SYGVNS. Trimming took 8 bases from V and 0 from J, leaving 4 bases between them. The CDR3 covers 11 residues.

The CDR3 bases are TGTGCCAGTAGTAACCCCAGGGGGCCCGTCATGAACACTGAAGCTTTCTTT. It yields the protein CASSNPRGPVMNTEAFF. V and J are TRBV19 and TRBJ1-1; 8 bases are a match to TRBD1. Germline trimming cut 4 bases from V and 0 bases from J; bases unmatched to any gene: 10. The CDR3 is made up of 17 amino acids. Germline values: CDR1 LNHDA, CDR2 SQIVND (reference sequence).

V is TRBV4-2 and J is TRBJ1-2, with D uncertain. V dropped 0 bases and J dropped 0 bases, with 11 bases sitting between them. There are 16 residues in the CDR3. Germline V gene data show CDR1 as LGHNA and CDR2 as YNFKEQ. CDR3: CASSQDRGSSNYGYTF. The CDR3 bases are TGTGCCAGCAGCCAAGATAGAGGCAGCTCTAACTATGGCTACACCTTC.

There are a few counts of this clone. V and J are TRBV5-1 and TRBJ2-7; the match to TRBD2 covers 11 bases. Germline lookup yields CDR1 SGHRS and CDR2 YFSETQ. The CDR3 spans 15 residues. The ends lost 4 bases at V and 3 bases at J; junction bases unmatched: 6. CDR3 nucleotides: TGCGCCAGCAGCGCCTCTAGCGGGGGGCGCTACGAGCAGTACTTC. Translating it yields CASSASSGGRYEQYF.

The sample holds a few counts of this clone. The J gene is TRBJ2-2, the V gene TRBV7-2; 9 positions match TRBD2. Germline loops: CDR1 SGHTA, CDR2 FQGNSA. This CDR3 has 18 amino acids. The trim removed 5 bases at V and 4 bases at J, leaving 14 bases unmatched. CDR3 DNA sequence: TGTGCCAGCAGCCTTTTCGGCGGGGGGGCGACAAGCACCGGGGAGCTGTTTTTT. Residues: CASSLFGGGATSTGELFF.

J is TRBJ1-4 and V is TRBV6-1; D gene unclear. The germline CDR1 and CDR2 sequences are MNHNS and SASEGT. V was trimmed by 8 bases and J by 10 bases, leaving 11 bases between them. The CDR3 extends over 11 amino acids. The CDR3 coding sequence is TGTGCCAGCGGAGCCCCAAGAAAACTGTTTTTT. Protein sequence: CASGAPRKLFF.

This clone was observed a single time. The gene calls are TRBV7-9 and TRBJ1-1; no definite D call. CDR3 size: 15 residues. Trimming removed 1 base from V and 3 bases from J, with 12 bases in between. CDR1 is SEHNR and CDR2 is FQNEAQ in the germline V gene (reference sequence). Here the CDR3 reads CASSLVLGSDTEAFF. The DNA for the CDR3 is TGTGCCAGCAGCTTAGTACTGGGCTCGGACACTGAAGCTTTCTTT.

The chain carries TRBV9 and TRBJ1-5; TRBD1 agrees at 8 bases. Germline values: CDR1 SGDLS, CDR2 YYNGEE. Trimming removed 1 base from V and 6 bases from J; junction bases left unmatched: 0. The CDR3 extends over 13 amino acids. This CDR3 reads CASSVTGGQPQHF. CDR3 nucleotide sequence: TGTGCCAGCAGCGTAACAGGGGGTCAGCCCCAGCATTTT.

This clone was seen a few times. The CDR3 region has the DNA TGTGCCTGGAGCCCTGTGGGGGGGAGAAGGGAGACCCAGTACTTC. Its translation: CAWSPVGGRRETQYF. The chain combines TRBV30 with TRBJ2-5; 7 bases fit TRBD2. CDR3 size: 15 residues. V was clipped by 3 bases and J by 5 bases; unmatched bases: 12. Germline V CDR1 and CDR2: GTSNPN, SVGIG (reference sequence).

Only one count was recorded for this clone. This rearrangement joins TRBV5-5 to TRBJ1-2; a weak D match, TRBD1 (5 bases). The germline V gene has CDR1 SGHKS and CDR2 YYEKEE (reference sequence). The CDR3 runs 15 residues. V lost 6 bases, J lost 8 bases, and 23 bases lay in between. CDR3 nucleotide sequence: TGTGCCAGCACCCTTCAAATCGCCAGGGAGGGGGGCTACACCTTC. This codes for CASTLQIAREGGYTF.

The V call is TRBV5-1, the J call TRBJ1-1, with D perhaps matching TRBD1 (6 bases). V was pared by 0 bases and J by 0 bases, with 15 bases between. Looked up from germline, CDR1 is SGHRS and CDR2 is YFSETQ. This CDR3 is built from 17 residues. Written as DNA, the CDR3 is TGCGCCAGCAGCTTGGCCCCCCTAGGACAGTTGAACACTGAAGCTTTCTTT. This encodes CASSLAPLGQLNTEAFF.

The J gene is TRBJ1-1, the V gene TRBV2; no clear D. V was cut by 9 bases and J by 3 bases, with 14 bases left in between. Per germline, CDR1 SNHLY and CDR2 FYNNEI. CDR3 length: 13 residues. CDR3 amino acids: CASGEVVDTEAFF. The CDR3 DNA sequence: TGTGCCAGTGGGGAGGTAGTGGACACTGAAGCTTTCTTT.

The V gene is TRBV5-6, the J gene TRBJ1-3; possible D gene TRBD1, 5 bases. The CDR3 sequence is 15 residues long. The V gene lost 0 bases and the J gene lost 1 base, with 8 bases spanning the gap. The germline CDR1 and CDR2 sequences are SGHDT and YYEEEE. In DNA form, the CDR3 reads TGTGCCAGCAGCTTGGCCGGGGGTTCTGGAAACACCATATATTTT. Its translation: CASSLAGGSGNTIYF.